This is a list of T cell receptor beta chains from one sample in a study of blood T cell repertoires in COVID-19. The protocol was immunoSEQ multiplex PCR, while the TCRdb copy is restricted to in-frame clones and leaves out a portion. The data show about 310,000 clones, around 86% seen once. Sequenced material: peripheral blood. All receptors come from a man between 45 and 60 years old with active or convalescent COVID-19. CDR3s include the opening cysteine and the closing phenylalanine or tryptophan. The order of the fields is V gene, J gene, CDR3 protein.

>TRBV18|TRBJ2-1
CASSQLPPGQGGADEQFF
>TRBV9|TRBJ2-5
CASSVVEGWQETQYF
>TRBV5-5|TRBJ1-4
CASSGGQTATNEKLFF
>TRBV10-3|TRBJ2-7
CATSGGLIYEQYF
>TRBV5-8|TRBJ2-3
CADRGTGNTDTQYF
>TRBV4-1|TRBJ1-5
CASSPGTGSNQPQHF
>TRBV6-6|TRBJ2-5
CASGDRLLLQETQYF
>TRBV15|TRBJ1-2
CATSPGSDYGYTF
>TRBV19|TRBJ1-5
CASSFRQGNQPQHF
>TRBV30|TRBJ1-2
CSGSIANYGYTF
>TRBV2|TRBJ1-1
CASVIQSTNTEAFF
>TRBV10-1|TRBJ1-1
CASSPGQGIAEAFF
>TRBV30|TRBJ1-3
CAWSVRSPWDRRTGNTIYF
>TRBV9|TRBJ2-5
CASSVALGGRGLQETQYF
>TRBV30|TRBJ2-3
CAWSGVSVTDTQYF
>TRBV29-1|TRBJ1-4
CSARTGRGEKLFF
>TRBV7-2|TRBJ1-1
CASSPELVTEAFF
>TRBV5-1|TRBJ2-7
CASSIRGSSYEQYF
>TRBV18|TRBJ1-4
CASSPPGTPNEKLFF
>TRBV7-9|TRBJ2-5
CASSRRQGSMKETQYF
>TRBV7-2|TRBJ2-2
CASRASSGGRVGELFF
>TRBV14|TRBJ2-1
CASSQEALLEQFF
>TRBV5-6|TRBJ2-7
CASSLAGYRDQLYEQYF
>TRBV5-1|TRBJ2-2
CASSLEVLAGSTGELFF
>TRBV2|TRBJ1-2
CASSELGQSTNYGYTF
>TRBV19|TRBJ2-2
CASSIEVGELFF
>TRBV18|TRBJ1-6
CASSTGESPLHF
>TRBV28|TRBJ1-6
CASSTRTFEYNSPLHF
>TRBV12-3/TRBV12-4|TRBJ2-2
CASRSEVGELFF
>TRBV5-1|TRBJ2-7
CASSWTGTGDYEQYF
>TRBV19|TRBJ1-4
CASRLAGGEKLFF
>TRBV29-1|TRBJ2-1
CSVRGLAGVRNEQFF
>TRBV5-6|TRBJ2-6
CASSLLGQPSSGANVLTF
>TRBV7-8|TRBJ1-5
CASSLAPRGKGNQPQHF
>TRBV21-1|TRBJ1-1
CATPAERNTEAFF
>TRBV19|TRBJ2-7
CASSRTSGGEQYF
>TRBV5-1|TRBJ2-5
CASSLGQGPQETQYF
>TRBV6-1|TRBJ1-2
CASSERGQDYGYTF
>TRBV2|TRBJ2-7
CASRGQGLEYEQYF
>TRBV20-1|TRBJ2-3
CSASILQGSGTSGGADTQYF
>TRBV5-4|TRBJ2-5
CASSRGTAPTETQYF
>TRBV28|TRBJ2-7
CASSLGYEQYF
>TRBV11-1|TRBJ1-1
CASSFRVNTEAFF
>TRBV27|TRBJ1-2
CASMFQTRQLANYGYTF
>TRBV5-5|TRBJ1-1
CASSPRVNTEAFF
>TRBV10-1|TRBJ1-6
CASSEVYGDNSPLHF
>TRBV25-1|TRBJ1-4
CASNRGYNDEKLFF
>TRBV6-2/TRBV6-3|TRBJ1-4
CASSDRGGREKLFF